The 17 T cell receptor beta chains in this list originate from one sample, sequenced in a study of cytomegalovirus exposure and HLA in healthy donors. Clones were sequenced by immunoSEQ multiplex PCR, and TCRdb holds only the in-frame ones, with some missing. Among tens of thousands of clones listed, roughly 94% were seen once. Sample: PBMCs. These receptors were collected from a woman under 30 in good health and CMV-seropositive.

The V call is TRBV6-1, the J call TRBJ2-7; no clear D gene. The CDR3 is 13 residues long. Between the trimmed V and J ends, which lost 7 bases and 6 bases, there was a span of 16 bases. Germline CDR1 and CDR2: MNHNS and SASEGT. Here the CDR3 reads CASNPGSSVEQYF. The DNA of the CDR3 is TGTGCCAGCAACCCGGGTTCCTCGGTCGAGCAGTACTTC.

This chain uses TRBV10-3 with TRBJ2-1; TRBD1 is a possible D gene (6 bases). Germline V gene lookup returns CDR1 ENHRY and CDR2 SYGVKD. This CDR3 contains 15 residues. With 2 bases removed from V and 5 bases from J, the gap between germline ends came to 13 bases. The CDR3 region has the DNA TGTGCCATCAGTGAGATCTCCAGGGGCCACAATGAGCAGTTCTTC. It yields the protein CAISEISRGHNEQFF.

The chain recombines TRBV6-5 with TRBJ1-1, with TRBD1 as a possible D gene (5 bases). V was trimmed by 5 bases and J by 1 base, leaving 8 bases between them. The germline gives CDR1 MNHEY, CDR2 SVGAGI. The CDR3 consists of 13 residues. CDR3 DNA sequence: TGTGCCAGCAGTCAAAGGGGGAACACTGAAGCTTTCTTT. It is translated as CASSQRGNTEAFF.

This chain links TRBV19 with TRBJ1-5; tentatively, D is TRBD1 (5 bases). Per the germline V gene, CDR1 is LNHDA and CDR2 is SQIVND (reference sequence). The CDR3 runs to 19 residues. Trimming took off 3 bases at V and 0 bases at J, with 21 bases between the two ends. The CDR3 nucleotides are TGTGCCAGTAGTATCCCCCCAGGGAGGGAACCTTATAGCAATCAGCCCCAGCATTTT. Its protein product is CASSIPPGREPYSNQPQHF.

The rearrangement links TRBV2 to TRBJ2-1, with D maybe TRBD2 (5 bases). The CDR3 has 13 amino acids. CDR1 and CDR2 (germline): SNHLY, FYNNEI. Between the trimmed V and J ends, which lost 5 bases and 4 bases, there was a span of 9 bases. The CDR3 loop reads CASSSREYNEQFF. CDR3 coding DNA: TGTGCCAGCAGTAGCCGGGAATACAATGAGCAGTTCTTC.

This clone was seen a single time. The chain carries TRBV6-5 and TRBJ1-5; D perhaps matches TRBD1 (6 bases). CDR1 is MNHEY and CDR2 is SVGAGI in the germline V gene. Trimming shortened V by 7 bases and J by 3 bases, and 10 bases separated the two germline ends. The CDR3 contains 13 residues. CDR3 loop: CASKKGVNQPQHF. In nucleotides, the CDR3 is TGTGCCAGCAAAAAGGGGGTCAATCAGCCCCAGCATTTT.

The CDR3 coding sequence is TGCAGCACACAGGGGGCTTCAGGCGGGGAGCTGTTTTTT. Its translation: CSTQGASGGELFF. This rearrangement joins TRBV29-1 to TRBJ2-2; 9 bases match TRBD1. Per the germline V gene, CDR1 is SQVTM and CDR2 is ANQGSEA. The ends lost 8 bases at V and 7 bases at J; junction bases unmatched: 8. The CDR3 totals 13 residues.

The chain couples TRBV6-5 to TRBJ2-1; no clear D gene. Germline values: CDR1 MNHEY, CDR2 SVGAGI. This CDR3 region has 15 residues. The germline V and J ends were trimmed by 1 base and 0 bases, with 7 bases remaining between them. The CDR3 loop reads CASSYWSRSYNEQFF. The CDR3 region has the DNA TGTGCCAGCAGTTACTGGAGCCGCTCCTACAATGAGCAGTTCTTC.

V gene TRBV27 combines with J gene TRBJ1-4; tentative D call: TRBD1 (5 bases). The CDR3 loop spans 14 amino acids. The germline V gene has CDR1 MNHEY and CDR2 SMNVEV (reference sequence). Trimming removed 2 bases from V and 7 bases from J, with 11 bases in between. CDR3 DNA: TGTGCCAGCAGTTTAAGCAGGGTGTCTGAAAAACTGTTTTTT. Translation gives CASSLSRVSEKLFF.

V usage is TRBV5-1 and J usage is TRBJ2-7; 7 bases match TRBD2. J gave up 3 bases and V 1 base, and 4 bases lay outside the gene matches. Germline-derived CDR1 and CDR2 are SGHRS and YFSETQ. This CDR3 is 14 amino acids long. The CDR3 loop is CASSLTGLGYEQYF. As DNA, the CDR3 is TGCGCCAGCAGCTTGACCGGACTAGGCTACGAGCAGTACTTC.

The rearrangement joins TRBV19 to TRBJ2-2, with D possibly TRBD2 on 6 matching bases. This CDR3 region has 16 residues. Looked up from germline, CDR1 is LNHDA and CDR2 is SQIVND (reference sequence). V dropped 2 bases and J dropped 3 bases, with 13 bases sitting between them. CDR3 sequence: CASSIRRGLDTGELFF. Here the CDR3 DNA reads TGTGCCAGTAGTATAAGGAGGGGCCTCGACACCGGGGAGCTGTTTTTT.

CDR3 sequence reads: CASSFGSRDYQPQHF. CDR3 bases: TGTGCCAGCAGTTTCGGGAGCCGGGATTATCAGCCCCAGCATTTT. The chain combines TRBV28 with TRBJ1-5; D is unresolved. Trimming left V 3 bases short and J 5 bases short, with 14 bases between. This CDR3 spans 15 amino acids. Germline V gives CDR1 MDHEN, CDR2 SYDVKM.

The V and J genes are TRBV29-1 and TRBJ1-1, with a tentative D call TRBD1 (6 bases). The CDR3 covers 14 residues. Germline lookup yields CDR1 SQVTM and CDR2 ANQGSEA. V was clipped by 5 bases and J by 1 base, with 14 bases between them. CDR3: CSVKGVESNTEAFF. CDR3 DNA: TGCAGCGTTAAGGGGGTAGAGTCGAACACTGAAGCTTTCTTT.

This clone was found a few times. For the CDR3, the DNA is TGTGCCAGCAGCGTTGGGACAGAGAAGCAGTTCTTC. The encoded protein is CASSVGTEKQFF. V gene TRBV9 combines with J gene TRBJ2-1, with 7 positions matching TRBD1. CDR1 and CDR2 (germline): SGDLS, YYNGEE. Germline trimming cut 2 bases from V and 11 bases from J; bases unmatched to any gene: 4. This CDR3 contains 12 residues.

The chain employs TRBV6-1 and TRBJ2-7; 9 bases map to TRBD1. The germline V gene has CDR1 MNHNS and CDR2 SASEGT. The length of the CDR3 is 14 residues. V lost 5 bases and J lost 4; bases outside the gene matches: 6. The CDR3 is CASSRTGVLYEQYF. The CDR3 region has the DNA TGTGCCAGCAGTAGGACAGGGGTTTTATACGAGCAGTACTTC.

The chain is built from TRBV28 and TRBJ2-7; the match to TRBD2 covers 13 bases. Germline V gene data show CDR1 as MDHEN and CDR2 as SYDVKM. The CDR3 contains 17 residues. Trimming removed 8 bases from V and 2 bases from J; junction bases left unmatched: 12. CDR3 DNA: TGTGCCAGCTCAACCCCCGGACTAGCGGGGGCCGCCTACGAGCAGTACTTC. It encodes CASSTPGLAGAAYEQYF.

The V and J genes are TRBV7-9 and TRBJ1-2; tentatively, D is TRBD1 (5 bases). The CDR3 is made up of 12 amino acids. V gave up 1 base and J gave up 7 bases, with 7 bases separating them. From germline, CDR1 is SEHNR and CDR2 FQNEAQ (reference sequence). This chain's CDR3 is CASSLGQFGYTF. The CDR3 bases are TGTGCCAGCAGCTTAGGACAGTTTGGCTACACCTTC.